This entry lists 32 T cell receptor beta chains sequenced from one sample in a study of T cells after yellow fever vaccination. TCRdb re-called the 5' RACE reads through MiXCR, storing one row per CDR3 protein. The repertoire holds under 700,000 distinct CDR3 sequences, with 17% as singletons. Here the sequenced sample was PBMCs, taken 5 days after the first yellow fever vaccination. These receptors originate from a young man who received the YFV17D yellow fever vaccine.

This clonotype has ten or more counts. This chain uses TRBV20-1 with TRBJ2-1; D assignment may be TRBD1 or TRBD2 (5 bases each). The CDR3 is made up of 17 amino acids. Trimming removed 2 bases from V and 7 bases from J, with 24 bases in between. Germline CDR1 and CDR2: DFQATT and SNEGSKA (reference sequence). This chain's CDR3 is CSARYGGGYLNYNEQFF. CDR3 nucleotide sequence: TGCAGTGCTAGATATGGGGGTGGTTACCTAAACTATAATGAGCAGTTCTTC.

The sample holds a few counts of this clonotype. The chain employs TRBV4-3 and TRBJ2-5; D may be TRBD1 (6 bases). The CDR3 is made up of 14 amino acids. Germline loops: CDR1 LGHNA, CDR2 YSLEER. The V gene lost 2 bases and the J gene lost 5 bases, with 12 bases spanning the gap. The CDR3 DNA reads TGCGCCAGCAGCCAAAACAGGGACGGGGAGACCCAGTACTTC. Protein sequence: CASSQNRDGETQYF.

V gene TRBV12-3 or TRBV12-4 combines with J gene TRBJ1-5; D not certain. The CDR3 covers 12 residues. V gave up 2 bases and J gave up 6 bases, with 5 bases separating them. The CDR3 is CASSLNGQPQHF. CDR3 bases: TGTGCCAGCAGTTTAAACGGTCAGCCCCAGCATTTT.

In its sample, this clonotype was seen many times. This chain joins TRBV27 and TRBJ2-1, with TRBD1 matching over 8 bases. The CDR3 consists of 15 residues. Germline V gene lookup returns CDR1 MNHEY and CDR2 SMNVEV (reference sequence). The V and J ends lost 3 bases and 3 bases, in that order; junction bases with no gene match: 4. The CDR3 DNA reads TGTGCCAGCAGTTTTGGGACAGGCCACTACAATGAGCAGTTCTTC. This encodes CASSFGTGHYNEQFF.

V usage is TRBV27 and J usage is TRBJ2-3; no definite D call. Germline CDR1 and CDR2: MNHEY and SMNVEV (reference sequence). The CDR3 extends over 11 amino acids. V lost 5 bases and J 8 bases, leaving 8 bases between the germline ends. This CDR3 reads CASSESGTQYF. CDR3 coding DNA: TGTGCCAGCAGTGAGAGTGGTACGCAGTATTTT.

V usage is TRBV2 and J usage is TRBJ1-5; no reliable D call. The germline V gene has CDR1 SNHLY and CDR2 FYNNEI. The CDR3 length is 13 residues. Trimming stripped 1 base from V and 3 bases from J, with 4 bases between. The CDR3 is CASSEGHNQPQHF. The CDR3 DNA is TGTGCCAGCAGTGAAGGCCACAATCAGCCCCAGCATTTT.

Here the CDR3 DNA reads TGTGCCACCCGACCGACTTTCCGTCGGACCACCGGGGAGCTGTTTTTT. Translating it yields CATRPTFRRTTGELFF. This chain uses TRBV5-4 with TRBJ2-2; D remains ambiguous. Trimming removed 9 bases from V and 4 bases from J, with 22 bases in between. This CDR3 has 16 amino acids. Germline V gene lookup returns CDR1 SGHNT and CDR2 YYREEE (reference sequence).

This clonotype was seen just once. CDR3 protein: CASSSSGTENYEQYF. The CDR3 region has the DNA TGTGCCAGCAGCTCCTCCGGGACAGAAAACTACGAGCAGTACTTC. The chain joins TRBV7-2 to TRBJ2-7; 7 bases fit TRBD1. J lost 3 bases, V lost 4 bases, and 9 bases had no gene match. The CDR3 runs 15 residues. Germline V gene sequence: CDR1 SGHTA, CDR2 FQGNSA.

This clonotype showed up just a few times. V and J are TRBV6-2 or TRBV6-3 and TRBJ2-3; D call uncertain. The CDR3 totals 14 residues. Germline V gives CDR1 MNHEY, CDR2 SVGEGT. V dropped 10 bases and J dropped 2 bases, with 16 bases sitting between them. In DNA form, the CDR3 reads TGTGCCATTGCTCGTAGCTCCTACACAGATACGCAGTATTTT. Protein sequence: CAIARSSYTDTQYF.

In this sample, this clonotype turned up a few times. The V call is TRBV10-2, the J call TRBJ2-5, with TRBD1 as a possible D gene (6 bases). V was clipped by 7 bases and J by 2 bases, with 14 bases between them. CDR1 and CDR2 (germline): WSHSY, SAAADI. The CDR3 consists of 14 residues. CDR3 nucleotide sequence: TGCGCCAGCAACCCGACAGGATATCAAGAGACCCAGTACTTC. Its protein product is CASNPTGYQETQYF.

In this sample, this clonotype turned up a few times. The chain carries TRBV7-2 and TRBJ2-1; 7 bases agree with TRBD1. In germline, CDR1 is SGHTA, CDR2 FQGNSA. V shed 7 bases, J shed 1 base, and the junction held 13 bases outside the gene matches. The CDR3 is made up of 17 amino acids. This CDR3 reads CASNGWTGSISYNEQFF. The CDR3 bases are TGTGCCAGCAACGGTTGGACAGGCTCAATTTCCTACAATGAGCAGTTCTTC.

The chain uses TRBV12-3 or TRBV12-4 and TRBJ2-3, with 7 bases fitting TRBD2. V lost 5 bases and J lost 6; bases outside the gene matches: 11. This CDR3 spans 15 amino acids. The CDR3: CASSDTGTTDDTQYF. DNA for the CDR3: TGTGCCAGCAGTGATACCGGGACTACCGATGATACGCAGTATTTT.

The V call is TRBV21-1, the J call TRBJ2-7; TRBD1, the table's D call, was not compared with the DNA. TRBV21-1 counts as a pseudogene. CDR3 length: 14 amino acids. CDR3 protein: CASSRTKGAREQYV. CDR3 nucleotides: TGTGCCAGCAGCAGGACAAAGGGGGCCAGGGAGCAGTACGTC.

The CDR3: CASSLRTGPTEAFF. The CDR3 DNA follows: TGTGCCAGCAGCTTAAGGACAGGGCCGACTGAAGCTTTCTTT. The chain recombines TRBV7-2 with TRBJ1-1, with 8 bases that match TRBD1. Germline CDR1 reads SGHTA; CDR2 reads FQGNSA. There are 14 residues in the CDR3. Unmatched junction bases numbered 4, after V lost 2 bases and J lost 5 bases.

This clonotype was counted between two and nine times. This rearrangement joins TRBV11-2 to TRBJ2-1; 7 nucleotides line up with TRBD2. Trimming at V came to 3 bases and at J to 0 bases, leaving 8 bases not matched to a gene. This CDR3 contains 17 residues. Germline assignment: CDR1 SGHAT and CDR2 FQNNGV. In DNA, the CDR3 is TGTGCCAGCAGCTTTAATCTAGCGGTCAGCTCCTACAATGAGCAGTTCTTC. Protein product: CASSFNLAVSSYNEQFF.

This chain links TRBV7-2 with TRBJ1-2; D is possibly TRBD1 (6 bases). In germline, CDR1 is SGHTA, CDR2 FQGNSA. This CDR3 spans 13 amino acids. Trimming took off 6 bases at V and 5 bases at J, with 13 bases between the two ends. For the CDR3, the DNA is TGTGCCAGCAGAGCCAACAGGGATTATGGCTACACCTTC. Protein: CASRANRDYGYTF.

V usage is TRBV4-1 and J usage is TRBJ1-1, with 8 bases identical to TRBD1. Germline V gene sequence: CDR1 MGHRA, CDR2 YSYEKL. The V and J ends lost 3 bases and 0 bases, in that order; junction bases with no gene match: 6. The CDR3 sequence is 16 residues long. CDR3 region: CASSQTGVMMNTEAFF. The CDR3 coding sequence is TGCGCCAGCAGCCAGACAGGGGTGATGATGAACACTGAAGCTTTCTTT.

The chain is built from TRBV6-6 and TRBJ1-3; D gene unclear. V was clipped by 11 bases and J by 4 bases, with 12 bases between them. Per germline, CDR1 MNHNY and CDR2 SVGAGI (reference sequence). The CDR3 covers 12 residues. The CDR3 loop reads CAAEWEGNTIYF. DNA for the CDR3: TGTGCCGCTGAATGGGAGGGAAACACCATATATTTT.

V and J are TRBV7-9 and TRBJ1-1; D is ambiguous. Trimming took off 4 bases at V and 4 bases at J, with 13 bases between the two ends. Germline V gives CDR1 SEHNR, CDR2 FQNEAQ (reference sequence). The CDR3 sequence is 14 residues long. The DNA of the CDR3 is TGTGCCAGCAGCTCAGAGAATGGCGCCACTGAAGCTTTCTTT. Its translation is CASSSENGATEAFF.

J is TRBJ1-5 and V is TRBV4-1; D uncertain. Trimming took off 0 bases at V and 10 bases at J, with 10 bases between the two ends. This CDR3 is 13 amino acids long. CDR1 MGHRA and CDR2 YSYEKL come from the germline V gene. CDR3 nucleotide sequence: TGCGCCAGCAGCCAAGATTGGGCCGCTCCCCAGCATTTT. Its translation is CASSQDWAAPQHF.

This chain connects TRBV4-1 to TRBJ2-3, with D perhaps matching TRBD1 (7 bases). The germline V gene has CDR1 MGHRA and CDR2 YSYEKL. CDR3 length: 17 residues. The V end lost 1 base, the J end lost 2 bases, and 16 bases lay between the germline ends. The DNA for the CDR3 is TGCGCCAGCAGCCAAGCTGTCAGGGGGGTAAACACAGATACGCAGTATTTT. Its protein product is CASSQAVRGVNTDTQYF.

This chain uses TRBV27 with TRBJ2-7; D is possibly TRBD1 (6 bases). The CDR3 totals 14 residues. Germline V CDR1 and CDR2: MNHEY, SMNVEV (reference sequence). Deletions cut 5 bases from V and 3 bases from J, with 14 bases between. This CDR3 is CASSPQGQLYEQYF. The CDR3 nucleotides are TGTGCCAGCAGTCCCCAGGGGCAACTCTACGAGCAGTACTTC.

This chain uses TRBV18 with TRBJ1-2, with a possible D match to TRBD1 (5 bases). Trimming cost V 5 bases and J 8 bases, with 12 bases left between them. CDR1 and CDR2 from the germline V gene are KGHSH and LQKENI. The CDR3 totals 12 residues. The CDR3 DNA reads TGTGCCAGCTCAGGGGACGTCTTCGGCTACACCTTC. It codes for CASSGDVFGYTF.

The chain carries TRBV6-1 and TRBJ2-7; 9 bases are shared with TRBD1. Germline V lookup: CDR1 MNHNS, CDR2 SASEGT. Unmatched junction bases numbered 7, after V lost 7 bases and J lost 0 bases. This CDR3 is 15 amino acids long. The CDR3 region has the DNA TGTGCCAGCAAATTCGAGACAGGGGGCTCCTACGAGCAGTACGTC. Protein sequence: CASKFETGGSYEQYV.

This clonotype was recorded a few times. The rearrangement joins TRBV5-6 to TRBJ2-1; D is perhaps TRBD2 (5 bases). Germline assignment: CDR1 SGHDT and CDR2 YYEEEE. V lost 1 base and J 4 bases, leaving 18 bases between the germline ends. This CDR3 is built from 17 residues. The CDR3 region is CASSLYAGHAVYNEQFF. CDR3 in DNA: TGTGCCAGCAGCTTGTACGCGGGCCACGCCGTTTACAATGAGCAGTTCTTC. The whole variable domain, remainder taken from reference TRBV5-6 and TRBJ2-1, is DAGVTQSPTHLIKTRGQQVTLRCSPKSGHDTVSWYQQALGQGPQFIFQYYEEEERQRGNFPDRFSGHQFPNYSSELNVNALLLGDSALYLCASSLYAGHAVYNEQFFGPGTRLTVL.

This chain joins TRBV4-1 and TRBJ2-3; unclear D gene. This CDR3 comprises 12 residues. Looked up from germline, CDR1 is MGHRA and CDR2 is YSYEKL. V gave up 4 bases and J gave up 7 bases, with 9 bases separating them. DNA of the CDR3: TGCGCCAGCAGCCCTCACTCAAATACGCAGTATTTT. Protein: CASSPHSNTQYF.

This clonotype came up a few times. This chain links TRBV4-1 with TRBJ2-1; D possibly corresponds to TRBD2 (7 bases). The germline V and J ends were trimmed by 0 bases and 7 bases, with 16 bases remaining between them. Per the germline V gene, CDR1 is MGHRA and CDR2 is YSYEKL. The CDR3 runs 16 residues. The CDR3 loop is CASSQDWEGGRNEQFF. The CDR3 DNA sequence: TGCGCCAGCAGCCAAGATTGGGAGGGGGGGCGGAATGAGCAGTTCTTC.

The rearrangement joins TRBV5-1 to TRBJ2-3, with D perhaps matching TRBD1 or TRBD2 (5 bases each). Trimming stripped 3 bases from V and 3 bases from J, with 14 bases between. The CDR3 has 15 amino acids. CDR1 and CDR2 (germline): SGHRS, YFSETQ. The CDR3 DNA sequence: TGCGCCAGCAGCTGGGACCACCGCAGGACAGATACGCAGTATTTT. It translates to CASSWDHRRTDTQYF.

The chain is built from TRBV6-1 and TRBJ1-1; 7 bases are shared with TRBD1. V was pared by 8 bases and J by 4 bases, with 10 bases of the junction left unmatched. This CDR3 has 14 amino acids. CDR1 is MNHNS, CDR2 SASEGT, per germline. The CDR3 sequence is CASEGADLATEAFF. The CDR3 nucleotides read TGTGCCAGCGAGGGGGCGGATTTGGCCACTGAAGCTTTCTTT.

DNA of the CDR3: TGTGCCAGCAGCTTATCGAGTCACACAGAAGCAGATACGCAGTATTTT. It is translated as CASSLSSHTEADTQYF. The chain links TRBV7-8 to TRBJ2-3, with D hard to call. The CDR3 has 16 residues. V was shortened by 2 bases and J by 4 bases, with 16 bases between the two germline ends. CDR1 and CDR2 from the germline V gene are SGHVS and FQNEAQ.

There are a few counts of this clonotype. The rearrangement uses TRBV6-5 and TRBJ1-2; D remains ambiguous. Germline V lookup: CDR1 MNHEY, CDR2 SVGAGI. This CDR3 region has 14 residues. Trimming took 4 bases from V and 0 from J, leaving 9 bases between them. The CDR3: CASSSPRANYGYTF. CDR3 bases: TGTGCCAGCAGTTCCCCCAGAGCTAACTATGGCTACACCTTC.

This clonotype has ten or more counts. In DNA, the CDR3 is TGCGCCAGCAGCCAAGAGGCTGCGAGAAGAGGGCAAGCTGAAGCTTTCTTT. Translated, it gives CASSQEAARRGQAEAFF. The chain has TRBV4-3 and TRBJ1-1, with D uncertain. The V end lost 0 bases, the J end lost 6 bases, and 20 bases lay between the germline ends. The length of the CDR3 is 17 residues. CDR1 LGHNA and CDR2 YSLEER come from the germline V gene.